The TCR beta chain described here comes from a study of blood T cell repertoires in COVID-19. At the level of the study: PBMCs, B-cell-depleted T cells, or T cells provided the cDNA or gDNA that made up the material.

The assay was immunoSEQ multiplex PCR, and TCRdb's table has in-frame clones only and misses some. The sample lists about 140,000 clones, approximately 86% occurring once. Sequencing was done on a sample of peripheral blood. This clonotype was obtained from a woman between 55 and 75 years old with acute or convalescent COVID-19.

The CDR3 DNA reads TGTGCCAGCAGCCAAGGAGCCGGGGGGGCTTGGGAGACCCAGTACTTC. Encoded protein: CASSQGAGGAWETQYF. The chain combines TRBV3-1 (or the pseudogene TRBV3-2) with TRBJ2-5; the match to TRBD2 covers 8 bases. Trimming cost V 1 base and J 5 bases; bases outside gene matches: 9. CDR1 is LGHDT and CDR2 is YNNKEL in the germline V gene (reference sequence). This CDR3 has 16 amino acids.